Presented here are 19 T cell receptor beta chains from one specimen sequenced in a study of monozygotic twins with cystic fibrosis. Sequencing was performed with immunoSEQ multiplex PCR; in TCRdb, only in-frame clones are kept and a portion is missing. The sample gives approximately 13,000 clones, approximately 92% of which show up once; around a tenth is in the top ten. The sample was blood. These receptors all stem from a girl aged 2-10 years with cystic fibrosis.

This clone came up a few times. The rearrangement links TRBV9 to TRBJ2-4, with D maybe TRBD1 (7 bases). Trimming cost V 0 bases and J 8 bases, with 15 bases left between them. The CDR3 is 15 amino acids. Per germline, CDR1 SGDLS and CDR2 YYNGEE. CDR3 loop: CASSVDPGGPDIQYF. The CDR3, as DNA: TGTGCCAGCAGCGTAGACCCAGGGGGGCCGGACATTCAGTACTTC.

The genes are TRBV19 and TRBJ2-7; TRBD1 matches 10 bases. The CDR3 runs to 14 residues. Germline-derived CDR1 and CDR2 are LNHDA and SQIVND (reference sequence). V lost 6 bases, J lost 2 bases, and 4 bases stayed unmatched. The CDR3 nucleotides read TGTGCCAGTAGGGGGGGGACAGGGGCCTACGAGCAGTACTTC. Residues: CASRGGTGAYEQYF.

A single count supports this clone. A read error may produce the germline difference seen at one junction end. The chain couples TRBV18 to TRBJ2-5; 13 bases map to TRBD2. This CDR3 has 12 residues. From germline, CDR1 is KGHSH and CDR2 LQKENI. The CDR3 loop reads CASSPGGLAGNF. The CDR3 DNA follows: TGTGCCAGCTCACCCGGGGGACTAGCGGGAAACTTC.

This chain links TRBV9 with TRBJ1-1; D is ambiguous. This CDR3 spans 15 amino acids. Trimming removed 4 bases from V and 2 bases from J, with 15 bases in between. Germline loops: CDR1 SGDLS, CDR2 YYNGEE. This chain's CDR3 is CASSPRVSENTEAFF. As DNA, the CDR3 is TGTGCCAGCAGCCCCCGGGTCAGTGAAAACACTGAAGCTTTCTTT.

About this clone itself: Its ends do not fully match the called genes, so a read error is possible. The CDR3 DNA follows: TGTGCCAGCAGGGAAGGGACGACTAGCGGATCCACAGATACGCAGTATTTT. Translating gives CASREGTTSGSTDTQYF. The chain links TRBV2 to TRBJ2-3; 9 positions agree with TRBD2. The germline CDR1 and CDR2 sequences are SNHLY and FYNNEI. The CDR3 runs to 17 residues.

This chain links TRBV11-2 with TRBJ2-5; D is undetermined. This CDR3 is built from 14 residues. Trimming removed 6 bases from V and 2 bases from J, with 13 bases in between. The germline gives CDR1 SGHAT, CDR2 FQNNGV. CDR3 in amino acids: CASSLLRVQETQYF. In DNA form, the CDR3 reads TGTGCCAGCAGTTTGTTAAGAGTACAAGAGACCCAGTACTTC. Filled out from reference TRBV11-2 and TRBJ2-5, the complete variable domain reads EAGVAQSPRYKIIEKRQSVAFWCNPISGHATLYWYQQILGQGPKLLIQFQNNGVVDDSQLPKDRFSAERLKGVDSTLKIQPAKLEDSAVYLCASSLLRVQETQYFGPGTRLLVL.

The chain is built from TRBV11-1 and TRBJ1-2; 11 bases map to TRBD1. Germline trimming cut 5 bases from V and 3 bases from J; bases unmatched to any gene: 8. The CDR3 totals 16 residues. Per germline, CDR1 SGHAT and CDR2 FQDESV (reference sequence). The CDR3 reads CASSRLRDRGDYGYTF. The CDR3 nucleotides read TGTGCCAGCAGCCGCCTCCGGGACAGGGGGGACTATGGCTACACCTTC.

V and J are TRBV30 and TRBJ2-2, with 12 bases that match TRBD2. After removal of 2 bases from V and 2 bases from J, the junction contained 3 bases not matched to a gene. The CDR3 is 16 amino acids. Germline values: CDR1 GTSNPN, CDR2 SVGIG (reference sequence). CDR3 sequence: CAWSSLAGGNTGELFF. The DNA for the CDR3 is TGTGCCTGGAGTTCACTAGCGGGAGGTAACACCGGGGAGCTGTTTTTT.

The V call is TRBV6-6, the J call TRBJ1-5; D is perhaps TRBD1 (5 bases). Germline-derived CDR1 and CDR2 are MNHNY and SVGAGI (reference sequence). This CDR3 comprises 12 residues. Trimming removed 7 bases at V and 8 bases at J, with 12 bases between. The CDR3 here is CASTPGREPQHF. CDR3 bases: TGTGCCAGCACCCCGGGGCGTGAGCCCCAGCATTTT.

The rearrangement links TRBV9 to TRBJ2-1; 8 bases agree with TRBD2. Germline V CDR1 and CDR2: SGDLS, YYNGEE. The CDR3 length is 14 residues. V lost 4 bases to trimming and J lost 3 bases; unmatched junction nucleotides: 3. CDR3 sequence (DNA): TGTGCCAGCAGCTCGGGACTAGACTACAATGAGCAGTTCTTC. As protein: CASSSGLDYNEQFF.

The J gene is TRBJ2-7, the V gene TRBV7-8, with unresolved D. Germline V gene lookup returns CDR1 SGHVS and CDR2 FQNEAQ. The CDR3 extends over 14 amino acids. The V end was cut by 3 bases, the J end by 9 bases, with 18 bases between. The CDR3 region has the DNA TGTGCCAGCAGCTTCGACACTTCCCTCGGAGTGCAGTACTTC. The encoded protein is CASSFDTSLGVQYF.

This rearrangement joins TRBV7-9 to TRBJ1-2; perhaps TRBD1 as D (5 bases). CDR1 is SEHNR, CDR2 FQNEAQ, per germline (reference sequence). The length of the CDR3 is 12 residues. The V and J ends lost 4 bases and 13 bases respectively, with 16 bases between them. Here the CDR3 reads CASSWVEGKITF. CDR3 bases: TGTGCCAGCAGCTGGGTGGAGGGGAAGATCACCTTC.

The chain has TRBV11-2 and TRBJ1-1, with D tentatively TRBD1 (5 bases). The V and J ends lost 5 bases and 7 bases respectively, with 14 bases between them. Per germline, CDR1 SGHAT and CDR2 FQNNGV. The CDR3 covers 13 residues. The CDR3 region has the DNA TGTGCCAGCAGCATCCGGGACGCCTATGAAGCTTTCTTT. This gives the protein CASSIRDAYEAFF.

The rearrangement links TRBV13 to TRBJ2-5, with a possible D match to TRBD2 (6 bases). The CDR3 has 15 residues. The germline V and J ends were trimmed by 2 bases and 4 bases, with 14 bases remaining between them. Germline CDR1 PRHDT, CDR2 FYEKMQ (reference sequence). CDR3: CASSLWREEPETQYF. Written as DNA, the CDR3 is TGTGCCAGCAGCTTATGGCGGGAAGAGCCAGAGACCCAGTACTTC.

The chain combines TRBV2 with TRBJ2-1; 9 nucleotides match TRBD2. There are 14 residues in the CDR3. Germline V gene sequence: CDR1 SNHLY, CDR2 FYNNEI. J was trimmed by 9 bases and V by 8 bases; bases with no gene match: 11. Written as DNA, the CDR3 is TGTGCCAGCGGCCAGCGGGAGGCGGGGAGTGAGCAGTTCTTC. This encodes CASGQREAGSEQFF. The whole variable domain, filled in from reference TRBV2 and TRBJ2-1, reads EPEVTQTPSHQVTQMGQEVILRCVPISNHLYFYWYRQILGQKVEFLVSFYNNEISEKSEIFDDQFSVERPDGSNFTLKIRSTKLEDSAMYFCASGQREAGSEQFFGPGTRLTVL.

The chain uses TRBV5-6 and TRBJ2-2; D is uncertain. The CDR3 runs 14 residues. Germline assignment: CDR1 SGHDT and CDR2 YYEEEE. V was cut by 1 base and J by 6 bases, with 10 bases left in between. The CDR3 DNA is TGTGCCAGCAGCTTGTATTCCGTGGCCGGGGAGCTGTTTTTT. Translated, it gives CASSLYSVAGELFF. The full variable domain, in which reference TRBV5-6 and TRBJ2-2 provide the parts outside the CDR3, is DAGVTQSPTHLIKTRGQQVTLRCSPKSGHDTVSWYQQALGQGPQFIFQYYEEEERQRGNFPDRFSGHQFPNYSSELNVNALLLGDSALYLCASSLYSVAGELFFGEGSRLTVL.

This sequence joins TRBV27 and TRBJ2-3; D assignment may be TRBD1 or TRBD2 (5 bases each). Deletions cut 2 bases from V and 8 bases from J, with 17 bases between. The CDR3 spans 15 residues. From germline, CDR1 is MNHEY and CDR2 SMNVEV (reference sequence). The CDR3 sequence is CASSLRDPRVGTQYF. The CDR3 coding sequence is TGTGCCAGCAGTTTAAGGGACCCAAGGGTCGGTACGCAGTATTTT.

The chain has TRBV19 and TRBJ2-7; 7 bases map to TRBD2. The germline CDR1 and CDR2 sequences are LNHDA and SQIVND (reference sequence). Trimming cost V 3 bases and J 5 bases; bases outside gene matches: 10. This CDR3 comprises 15 residues. The CDR3 DNA follows: TGTGCCAGTAGTATCTTGGCGGGAGTAGTCGACGAGCAGTACTTC. Amino acids: CASSILAGVVDEQYF.

The chain employs TRBV5-1 and TRBJ1-4; D ambiguous. Trimming cost V 3 bases and J 0 bases, with 6 bases left between them. This CDR3 region has 14 residues. Germline values: CDR1 SGHRS, CDR2 YFSETQ. CDR3 in amino acids: CASSSDATNEKLFF. CDR3 DNA: TGCGCCAGCAGCTCAGACGCAACTAATGAAAAACTGTTTTTT.